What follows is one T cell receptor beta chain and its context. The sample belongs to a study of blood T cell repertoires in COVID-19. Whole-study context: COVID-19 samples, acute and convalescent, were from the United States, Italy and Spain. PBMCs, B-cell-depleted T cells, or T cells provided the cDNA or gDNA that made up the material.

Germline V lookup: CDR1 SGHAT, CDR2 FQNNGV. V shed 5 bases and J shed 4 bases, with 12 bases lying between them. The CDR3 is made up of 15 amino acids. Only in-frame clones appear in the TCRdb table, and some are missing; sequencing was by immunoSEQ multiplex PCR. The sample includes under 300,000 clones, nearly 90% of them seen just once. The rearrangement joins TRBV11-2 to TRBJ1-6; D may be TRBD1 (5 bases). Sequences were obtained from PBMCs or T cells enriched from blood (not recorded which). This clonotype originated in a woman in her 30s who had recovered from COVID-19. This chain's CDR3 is CASSTFQGYNSPLHF. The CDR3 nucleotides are TGTGCCAGCAGCACATTCCAGGGTTATAATTCACCCCTCCACTTT.